The 31 T cell receptor beta chains listed next were all sequenced from one sample in a study of OX40 agonist ivuxolimab in advanced cancers. Assay: immunoSEQ multiplex PCR; the TCRdb copy retains only in-frame clones and omits some. This table has about 33,000 clones, 65% to 85% appearing once. This material consisted of CD4+ or CD8+ T cells sorted from blood, taken in a trial of the OX40 agonist ivuxolimab. These receptors were obtained from an adult with an advanced solid tumor such as melanoma, head and neck, liver or kidney cancer.

This clone has a handful of counts. This chain links TRBV9 with TRBJ2-7; unclear D gene. V shed 4 bases and J shed 2 bases, with 10 bases lying between them. The CDR3 has 13 residues. Germline CDR1 reads SGDLS; CDR2 reads YYNGEE. The DNA for the CDR3 is TGTGCCAGCAGCCCCCCCAGTCCCTACGAGCAGTACTTC. Translation: CASSPPSPYEQYF.

The chain combines TRBV7-6 with TRBJ2-1; 9 bases align to TRBD2. This CDR3 region has 16 residues. V lost 4 bases and J lost 4; bases outside the gene matches: 8. CDR1 and CDR2 from the germline V gene are SGHVS and FNYEAQ. The CDR3 is CASSWGAGGRYNEQFF. For the CDR3, the DNA is TGTGCCAGCAGCTGGGGAGCGGGAGGTAGATACAATGAGCAGTTCTTC.

V is TRBV27 and J is TRBJ2-3; D possibly corresponds to TRBD1 (7 bases). Germline lookup yields CDR1 MNHEY and CDR2 SMNVEV (reference sequence). The CDR3 runs to 16 residues. Trimming took 3 bases from V and 1 from J, leaving 14 bases between them. The CDR3 bases are TGTGCCAGCAGTTTCCCCACAGGGGAGGGCACAGATACGCAGTATTTT. It translates to CASSFPTGEGTDTQYF.

This chain joins TRBV6-6 and TRBJ2-1; 7 bases are a match to TRBD1. The CDR3 has 16 amino acids. The germline gives CDR1 MNHNY, CDR2 SVGAGI (reference sequence). With 2 bases clipped from V and 6 bases from J, the junction kept 10 bases outside the gene matches. Here the CDR3 reads CASSYLGTDLGNEQFF. In DNA, the CDR3 is TGTGCCAGCAGTTACCTTGGGACAGATCTCGGCAATGAGCAGTTCTTC.

The CDR3 nucleotides read TGTGCCACCGGAAGGGCTGAAGCTTTCTTT. This gives the protein CATGRAEAFF. The genes are TRBV6-1 and TRBJ1-1; the D is unclear. This CDR3 contains 10 residues. V lost 10 bases and J 6 bases, leaving 9 bases between the germline ends. Germline V gives CDR1 MNHNS, CDR2 SASEGT.

This chain uses TRBV2 with TRBJ1-1, with D hard to call. In germline, CDR1 is SNHLY, CDR2 FYNNEI. Trimming took 8 bases from V and 3 from J, leaving 10 bases between them. The CDR3 loop spans 12 amino acids. CDR3 in amino acids: CASDDYDTEAFF. CDR3 nucleotides: TGTGCCAGCGACGACTACGACACTGAAGCTTTCTTT.

This clone was seen a single time. The chain couples TRBV7-9 to TRBJ1-1; D possibly corresponds to TRBD1 (6 bases). Trimming shortened V by 5 bases and J by 0 bases, and 13 bases separated the two germline ends. The CDR3 totals 15 residues. Per germline, CDR1 SEHNR and CDR2 FQNEAQ (reference sequence). CDR3 loop: CASSQGRNLNTEAFF. CDR3 coding DNA: TGTGCCAGCAGCCAGGGGAGGAACCTGAACACTGAAGCTTTCTTT.

The chain links TRBV5-1 to TRBJ2-3; D is perhaps TRBD2 (5 bases). Germline loops: CDR1 SGHRS, CDR2 YFSETQ. V lost 2 bases and J lost 4, with 17 bases in between. The CDR3 totals 16 residues. The chain's CDR3 is CASSFVPGREADTQYF. CDR3 nucleotide sequence: TGCGCCAGCAGCTTTGTCCCGGGAAGGGAAGCAGATACGCAGTATTTT.

The CDR3: CASSLGLGLAGVGETQYF. In DNA form, the CDR3 reads TGTGCCAGCAGCTTAGGTCTGGGACTAGCGGGCGTGGGGGAGACCCAGTACTTC. The V gene is TRBV7-2, the J gene TRBJ2-5, with 12 bases matching TRBD2. V shed 1 base and J 5 bases; nucleotides not matched to a gene: 11. Germline V gives CDR1 SGHTA, CDR2 FQGNSA. This CDR3 has 18 residues.

This clone was seen only once. The V gene is TRBV5-1, the J gene TRBJ2-1; tentative D call: TRBD2 (5 bases). There are 13 residues in the CDR3. The V gene's germline CDR1 is SGHRS and CDR2 YFSETQ. V dropped 1 base and J dropped 7 bases, with 9 bases sitting between them. This CDR3 is CASSLWSGNEQFF. Here the CDR3 DNA reads TGCGCCAGCAGCTTGTGGAGCGGTAATGAGCAGTTCTTC.

This clone has only a few counts. The V call is TRBV9, the J call TRBJ1-1, with D possibly being TRBD1 (5 bases). Trimming pared 3 bases from V and 10 bases from J, leaving 16 bases between. This CDR3 region has 13 residues. Germline-derived CDR1 and CDR2 are SGDLS and YYNGEE. The CDR3 DNA reads as TGTGCCAGCAGCGCCCCGGGACTAACGGGAGCTTTCTTT. Its translation: CASSAPGLTGAFF.

The chain couples TRBV27 to TRBJ2-4, with 9 bases matching TRBD1. V lost 5 bases to trimming and J lost 2 bases; unmatched junction nucleotides: 4. Germline values: CDR1 MNHEY, CDR2 SMNVEV (reference sequence). This CDR3 comprises 15 residues. The DNA for the CDR3 is TGTGCCAGCAGTCCTGGGACAGGGACCAAAAACATTCAGTACTTC. It codes for CASSPGTGTKNIQYF.

This chain connects TRBV10-3 to TRBJ2-1; maybe TRBD2 (5 bases). The CDR3 is made up of 13 amino acids. Between the trimmed V and J ends, which lost 4 bases and 8 bases, there was a span of 12 bases. Germline CDR1 and CDR2: ENHRY and SYGVKD. The CDR3 region has the DNA TGTGCCATCAGTGGAGAGGGCTCCGATGAGCAGTTCTTC. Amino acids: CAISGEGSDEQFF.

The chain couples TRBV7-8 to TRBJ1-5; D remains unclear. Trimming pared 1 base from V and 5 bases from J, leaving 9 bases between. CDR1 is SGHVS, CDR2 FQNEAQ, per germline. The CDR3 is 14 amino acids. CDR3 loop: CASSLGGYDQPQHF. The DNA of the CDR3 is TGTGCCAGCAGCTTAGGGGGATACGATCAGCCCCAGCATTTT.

V gene TRBV6-1 combines with J gene TRBJ2-2; possibly TRBD1 or TRBD2 for D (5 bases each). CDR3 length: 15 amino acids. CDR1 is MNHNS, CDR2 SASEGT, per germline. Trimming removed 4 bases at V and 3 bases at J, with 12 bases between. This CDR3 is CASSVEGQDTGELFF. The CDR3 coding sequence is TGTGCCAGCAGTGTCGAGGGGCAGGACACCGGGGAGCTGTTTTTT.

This clone was recorded a few times. The chain combines TRBV27 with TRBJ1-5; D remains unclear. Germline V gene lookup returns CDR1 MNHEY and CDR2 SMNVEV (reference sequence). The length of the CDR3 is 13 residues. V dropped 3 bases and J dropped 4 bases, with 7 bases sitting between them. The CDR3 DNA follows: TGTGCCAGCAGTTTGCAGATTAATCAGCCCCAGCATTTT. This gives the protein CASSLQINQPQHF.

This rearrangement joins TRBV27 to TRBJ2-3; D is unresolved. Germline lookup yields CDR1 MNHEY and CDR2 SMNVEV (reference sequence). The length of the CDR3 is 13 residues. Trimming pared 3 bases from V and 0 bases from J, leaving 4 bases between. The CDR3 here is CASSFRSTDTQYF. CDR3 DNA: TGTGCCAGCAGTTTTCGGAGCACAGATACGCAGTATTTT.

The genes are TRBV28 and TRBJ2-5; D possibly corresponds to TRBD1 (6 bases). The germline V gene encodes CDR1 MDHEN and CDR2 SYDVKM. The CDR3 covers 14 residues. Trimming cost V 7 bases and J 5 bases, with 17 bases left between them. The CDR3 region is CASNPMGAWETQYF. The CDR3 nucleotides are TGTGCCAGCAACCCAATGGGGGCTTGGGAGACCCAGTACTTC.

The CDR3 protein is CASSGSGGTYNEQFF. The CDR3 DNA sequence: TGTGCCAGCAGTGGTTCGGGGGGGACCTACAATGAGCAGTTCTTC. The chain recombines TRBV2 with TRBJ2-1; TRBD2 matches 8 bases. Trimming took 4 bases from V and 2 from J; bases not matched to a gene: 4. Germline assignment: CDR1 SNHLY and CDR2 FYNNEI. The CDR3 contains 15 residues.

This chain uses TRBV29-1 with TRBJ1-4, with D hard to call. The CDR3 contains 13 residues. The germline V and J ends were trimmed by 7 bases and 3 bases, with 12 bases remaining between them. Germline values: CDR1 SQVTM, CDR2 ANQGSEA. CDR3 sequence: CSAVIPSNEKLFF. The DNA of the CDR3 is TGCAGCGCAGTTATACCCTCTAATGAAAAACTGTTTTTT.

The chain employs TRBV12-5 and TRBJ2-1; 12 bases align to TRBD2. CDR1 and CDR2 from the germline V gene are LGHNT and FRNRAP. Losses at the gene ends were 7 bases for V and 4 bases for J; bases not matched to a gene: 11. This CDR3 region has 17 residues. CDR3 sequence (DNA): TGTGCTAGTGCTAATCTAGCGGGGGGGAAGTCATACAATGAGCAGTTCTTC. This sequence encodes CASANLAGGKSYNEQFF.

This clone was counted ten times or more. The V call is TRBV28, the J call TRBJ2-7; D call uncertain. V lost 6 bases to trimming and J lost 3 bases, with 18 bases between them. The CDR3 has 15 amino acids. Germline V gene lookup returns CDR1 MDHEN and CDR2 SYDVKM. CDR3 protein: CASSPGAGLNYEQYF. The DNA for the CDR3 is TGTGCCAGCAGCCCCGGAGCAGGCCTAAACTACGAGCAGTACTTC.

V and J are TRBV5-8 and TRBJ1-5; D gene uncertain. The CDR3 has 14 residues. CDR1 is SGHTS and CDR2 is YDEGEE in the germline V gene. The ends were cut back, 1 base at V and 1 base at J, with 6 bases in the middle. The CDR3, as DNA: TGTGCCAGCAGCTTGAGGGCCAGCAATCAGCCCCAGCATTTT. Amino acid sequence: CASSLRASNQPQHF.

The chain couples TRBV27 to TRBJ1-5; 7 nucleotides agree with TRBD1. The germline CDR1 and CDR2 sequences are MNHEY and SMNVEV (reference sequence). The CDR3 is 14 residues long. V trimming: 5 bases; J trimming: 2 bases; junction bases outside the gene matches: 3. The CDR3 region has the DNA TGTGCCAGCAGTCAGGGGGGGGGCAATCAGCCCCAGCATTTT. Protein sequence: CASSQGGGNQPQHF.

J is TRBJ2-2 and V is TRBV7-9, with TRBD1 matching over 9 bases. Germline CDR1 SEHNR, CDR2 FQNEAQ (reference sequence). CDR3 length: 15 amino acids. In nucleotides, the CDR3 is TGTGCTACACCCGGGCGGGACAGGGATTCCGGGGAGCTGTTTTTT. Protein sequence: CATPGRDRDSGELFF.

This chain links TRBV4-1 with TRBJ2-7, with 7 bases fitting TRBD1. CDR3 length: 16 residues. Germline V gives CDR1 MGHRA, CDR2 YSYEKL. V lost 0 bases, J lost 2 bases, and 7 bases stayed unmatched. CDR3 loop: CASSQETTGTAYEQYF. Here the CDR3 DNA reads TGCGCCAGCAGCCAAGAGACGACAGGGACCGCCTACGAGCAGTACTTC.

The rearrangement uses TRBV19 and TRBJ2-4; D is ambiguous. Germline loops: CDR1 LNHDA, CDR2 SQIVND (reference sequence). Trimming pared 3 bases from V and 1 base from J, leaving 13 bases between. This CDR3 is 16 amino acids long. The CDR3 protein is CASSILVAVAKNIQYF. The CDR3 DNA reads TGTGCCAGTAGTATTTTGGTGGCGGTCGCCAAAAACATTCAGTACTTC.

V usage is TRBV5-8 and J usage is TRBJ2-3; no clear D gene. CDR1 and CDR2 (germline): SGHTS, YDEGEE. This CDR3 is 16 amino acids long. With 3 bases removed from V and 2 bases from J, the gap between germline ends came to 16 bases. CDR3 region: CASSSDTEYLTDTQYF. The CDR3 DNA is TGTGCCAGCAGCTCAGACACGGAGTACCTCACAGATACGCAGTATTTT.

The chain joins TRBV2 to TRBJ2-5; TRBD1 matches at 10 bases. The J call may be wrong; the DNA end is better matched by TRBJ2-7. From germline, CDR1 is SNHLY and CDR2 FYNNEI. The CDR3 runs to 15 residues. The CDR3 loop reads CASSVWTGGRNEQYF. In DNA form, the CDR3 reads TGTGCCAGCAGTGTCTGGACAGGGGGGAGGAACGAGCAGTACTTC.

This clone was seen more than once but under ten times. The chain carries TRBV9 and TRBJ1-5; D call uncertain. The CDR3 is 14 amino acids. The germline gives CDR1 SGDLS, CDR2 YYNGEE. Trimming took off 3 bases at V and 8 bases at J, with 15 bases between the two ends. The CDR3 sequence: CASSARGGGEPQHF. The CDR3 bases are TGTGCCAGCAGCGCCCGAGGAGGTGGGGAGCCCCAGCATTTT.

The genes are TRBV28 and TRBJ1-1; a weak D match, TRBD1 (6 bases). CDR3 size: 13 residues. The germline V gene has CDR1 MDHEN and CDR2 SYDVKM. Between the trimmed V and J ends, which lost 3 bases and 8 bases, there was a span of 13 bases. The DNA for the CDR3 is TGTGCCAGCAGTTTCTCCTCCGGGACAGAAGCTTTCTTT. It codes for CASSFSSGTEAFF.